This T cell receptor (beta chain) was identified in a study of T-cell reconstitution after alpha-beta-depleted transplantation in children. Points from the study as a whole: One year after transplant, T-cell counts and diversity came mostly from newly produced T cells. Recipient T cells and thymic progenitors that survived gave rise to the high TCRbeta diversity observed at day 60 in some patients. After transplant, at about two months, alpha-beta T cells were reportedly derived from several hundred expanded graft clones.

The V gene end was trimmed by 3 bases and the J gene end by 4 bases; junction bases not matched to a gene: 6. The germline V gene encodes CDR1 SGHDT and CDR2 YYEEEE. CDR3 length equals 17 residues. This clonotype came up many times. What it binds is not known. The authors prepared the TCRbeta library with unique molecular identifiers. A single record per CDR3 protein comes from TCRdb applying MiXCR to the PCR reads. The repertoire has about 300,000 distinct CDR3 sequences, almost 8% of them found once; the top ten carry approximately 9.1%. The input for sequencing was peripheral blood, taken 360 days after TCRalphabeta/CD19-depleted stem cell transplant. The V call is TRBV5-6, the J call TRBJ2-2; 13 bases map to TRBD2. The receptor's source is a female patient aged 2-15 years who had a stem cell transplant for Fanconi anemia, so the T cells may come from the graft donor. In DNA form, the CDR3 reads TGTGCCAGCAGCTACCCGGGACTAGCGGGGTCCACCGGGGAGCTGTTTTTT. Amino acid sequence: CASSYPGLAGSTGELFF.